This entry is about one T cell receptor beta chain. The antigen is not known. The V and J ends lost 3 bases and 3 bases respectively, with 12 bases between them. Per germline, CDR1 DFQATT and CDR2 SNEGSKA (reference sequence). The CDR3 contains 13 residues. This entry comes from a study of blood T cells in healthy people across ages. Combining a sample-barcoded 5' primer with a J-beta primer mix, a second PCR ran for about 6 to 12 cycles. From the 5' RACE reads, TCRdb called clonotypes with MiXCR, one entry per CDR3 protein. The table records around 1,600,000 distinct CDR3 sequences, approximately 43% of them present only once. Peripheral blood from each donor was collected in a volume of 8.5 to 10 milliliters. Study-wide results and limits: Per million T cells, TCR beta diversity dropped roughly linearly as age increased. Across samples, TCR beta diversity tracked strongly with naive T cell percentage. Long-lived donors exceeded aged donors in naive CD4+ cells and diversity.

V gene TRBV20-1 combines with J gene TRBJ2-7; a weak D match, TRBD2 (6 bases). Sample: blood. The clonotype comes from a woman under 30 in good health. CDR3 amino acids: CSARKFGSYEQYF. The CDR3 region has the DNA TGCAGTGCTAGGAAGTTCGGGAGCTACGAGCAGTACTTC.